Following are 28 T cell receptor beta chains from one sample sequenced in a study of chemoradiotherapy in HPV16-positive cancers. Clones were sequenced by immunoSEQ multiplex PCR, and TCRdb holds only the in-frame ones, with some missing. Of 25,000 to 30,000 clones in the sample, more than 80% were seen once. The specimen comprised blood, sampled from a patient who underwent chemoradiotherapy. The receptors were gathered from a human donor with HPV-associated anogenital cancer.

J is TRBJ2-1 and V is TRBV4-3, with TRBD2 matching over 7 bases. The CDR3 extends over 18 amino acids. Germline V gene lookup returns CDR1 LGHNA and CDR2 YSLEER. Trimming cost V 2 bases and J 3 bases; bases outside gene matches: 13. The CDR3 reads CASSQLYGGTRGYNEQFF. CDR3 sequence (DNA): TGCGCCAGCAGCCAACTATACGGGGGGACGAGGGGCTACAATGAGCAGTTCTTC.

The CDR3 sequence is CASSAVKTENYGYTF. CDR3 sequence (DNA): TGTGCCAGCTCAGCCGTTAAGACGGAAAACTATGGCTACACCTTC. J is TRBJ1-2 and V is TRBV18; D is unclear. With 5 bases removed from V and 2 bases from J, the gap between germline ends came to 15 bases. The CDR3 contains 15 residues. Germline lookup yields CDR1 KGHSH and CDR2 LQKENI.

This clone was counted a few times. This chain joins TRBV9 and TRBJ1-1; D is ambiguous. Germline V gene sequence: CDR1 SGDLS, CDR2 YYNGEE. This CDR3 contains 17 residues. V was pared by 0 bases and J by 0 bases, with 15 bases between. The DNA of the CDR3 is TGTGCCAGCAGCGTAGACTCGGGTCAGGCCATGAACACTGAAGCTTTCTTT. It encodes CASSVDSGQAMNTEAFF.

The V gene is TRBV28, the J gene TRBJ2-2; 10 nucleotides agree with TRBD1. Trimming at V came to 6 bases and at J to 6 bases, leaving 10 bases not matched to a gene. This CDR3 is built from 16 residues. Germline V lookup: CDR1 MDHEN, CDR2 SYDVKM. CDR3 region: CASRPPGQGFPGELFF. The CDR3 DNA is TGTGCCAGCAGACCCCCGGGACAGGGGTTCCCCGGGGAGCTGTTTTTT.

The chain recombines TRBV5-1 with TRBJ2-5, with 12 bases lining up with TRBD1. This CDR3 spans 14 amino acids. V lost 4 bases and J lost 11; bases outside the gene matches: 9. The V gene's germline CDR1 is SGHRS and CDR2 YFSETQ. CDR3 residues: CASSAGQGAREQYF. CDR3 nucleotide sequence: TGCGCCAGCAGCGCGGGACAGGGGGCGCGAGAGCAGTACTTC.

This sequence joins TRBV5-1 and TRBJ2-2, with TRBD1 matching over 10 bases. The V gene's germline CDR1 is SGHRS and CDR2 YFSETQ. The CDR3 length is 15 residues. V shed 2 bases, J shed 7 bases, and the junction held 5 bases outside the gene matches. The CDR3 nucleotides are TGCGCCAGCAGCTTTCGACAGGGGGCGAGCGGGGAGCTGTTTTTT. Translated, it gives CASSFRQGASGELFF.

This chain's CDR3 is CASTKSKGGNSPLHF. Written as DNA, the CDR3 is TGTGCCAGCACCAAGTCTAAGGGGGGGAATTCACCCCTCCACTTT. The rearrangement joins TRBV25-1 to TRBJ1-6; a weak D match, TRBD1 (6 bases). CDR1 MGHDK and CDR2 SYGVNS come from the germline V gene. The V gene lost 7 bases and the J gene lost 7 bases, with 17 bases spanning the gap. The CDR3 has 15 residues. The whole variable domain, filled in from reference TRBV25-1 and TRBJ1-6, reads EADIYQTPRYLVIGTGKKITLECSQTMGHDKMYWYQQDPGMELHLIHYSYGVNSTEKGDLSSESTVSRIRTEHFPLTLESARPSHTSQYLCASTKSKGGNSPLHFGNGTRLTVT.

The chain couples TRBV6-6 to TRBJ2-7; D is ambiguous. Germline V gene sequence: CDR1 MNHNY, CDR2 SVGAGI (reference sequence). V was trimmed by 0 bases and J by 1 base, leaving 7 bases between them. The CDR3 runs 14 residues. As DNA, the CDR3 is TGTGCCAGCAGTTACTCGATGGGATCCTACGAGCAGTACTTC. Its translation: CASSYSMGSYEQYF.

The genes are TRBV5-5 and TRBJ2-3; tentatively, D is TRBD1 or TRBD2 (5 bases each). Germline CDR1 is SGHKS and CDR2 is YYEKEE (reference sequence). CDR3 length equals 16 residues. The ends were cut back, 2 bases at V and 2 bases at J, with 15 bases in the middle. The CDR3 DNA sequence: TGTGCCAGCAGCTTCGGGGCCCCAAGGCCCACAGATACGCAGTATTTT. Amino acids: CASSFGAPRPTDTQYF.

This chain joins TRBV28 and TRBJ1-4; tentatively, D is TRBD1 (6 bases). Germline lookup yields CDR1 MDHEN and CDR2 SYDVKM. Trimming took 2 bases from V and 6 from J, leaving 7 bases between them. The length of the CDR3 is 13 residues. The CDR3: CASSLRTDEKLFF. The CDR3, as DNA: TGTGCCAGCAGTTTACGGACAGATGAAAAACTGTTTTTT.

The rearrangement links TRBV2 to TRBJ2-7; no clear D gene. V was shortened by 5 bases and J by 3 bases, with 8 bases between the two germline ends. Germline CDR1 and CDR2: SNHLY and FYNNEI. The CDR3 runs 12 residues. The CDR3 protein is CASSPDLYEQYF. CDR3 DNA sequence: TGTGCCAGCAGTCCAGACCTCTACGAGCAGTACTTC.

The V gene is TRBV5-1, the J gene TRBJ1-1; 11 bases fit TRBD1. The CDR3 is 18 residues long. From germline, CDR1 is SGHRS and CDR2 YFSETQ. V lost 4 bases and J lost 0; bases outside the gene matches: 11. CDR3 in DNA: TGCGCCAGCAGCACCTTGTGGACAGGGGGCAGGATGAACACTGAAGCTTTCTTT. It encodes CASSTLWTGGRMNTEAFF.

The chain joins TRBV6-5 to TRBJ2-1; 8 bases fit TRBD2. Germline loops: CDR1 MNHEY, CDR2 SVGAGI. Unmatched junction bases numbered 9, after V lost 4 bases and J lost 7 bases. The CDR3 contains 15 residues. The CDR3 loop reads CASSSTGRAWNEQFF. For the CDR3, the DNA is TGTGCCAGCAGTTCAACCGGGAGGGCCTGGAATGAGCAGTTCTTC.

This rearrangement joins TRBV7-2 to TRBJ2-2, with TRBD1 as a possible D gene (5 bases). The germline gives CDR1 SGHTA, CDR2 FQGNSA. The CDR3 extends over 14 amino acids. The V and J ends lost 5 bases and 3 bases respectively, with 10 bases between them. Here the CDR3 reads CASSRQGYTGELFF. CDR3 coding DNA: TGTGCCAGCAGCCGCCAGGGATACACCGGGGAGCTGTTTTTT. The full variable domain, completed using reference TRBV7-2 and TRBJ2-2, is GAGVSQSPSNKVTEKGKDVELRCDPISGHTALYWYRQSLGQGLEFLIYFQGNSAPDKSGLPSDRFSAERTGGSVSTLTIQRTQQEDSAVYLCASSRQGYTGELFFGEGSRLTVL.

CDR3 amino acids: CSVVPGQVVTDTQYF. The DNA of the CDR3 is TGCAGCGTCGTTCCTGGACAGGTTGTCACAGATACGCAGTATTTT. The V call is TRBV29-1, the J call TRBJ2-3; 7 nucleotides agree with TRBD1. CDR3 length: 15 amino acids. V dropped 6 bases and J dropped 2; count of bases not matched to a gene: 11. Germline CDR1 SQVTM, CDR2 ANQGSEA.

The chain has TRBV6-5 and TRBJ2-1; TRBD1 agrees at 8 bases. Germline V gene lookup returns CDR1 MNHEY and CDR2 SVGAGI. Unmatched junction bases numbered 9, after V lost 10 bases and J lost 4 bases. The CDR3 runs 14 residues. The CDR3 sequence: CATNPTGDYNEQFF. The CDR3 DNA reads as TGTGCCACCAATCCGACAGGGGATTACAATGAGCAGTTCTTC.

The chain has TRBV10-1 and TRBJ2-7; D ambiguous. The V gene's germline CDR1 is WNHNN and CDR2 SYGVQD (reference sequence). The V gene lost 0 bases and the J gene lost 0 bases, with 6 bases spanning the gap. This CDR3 has 14 amino acids. The CDR3 here is CASSESGSSYEQYF. In DNA, the CDR3 is TGCGCCAGCAGTGAGTCCGGAAGCTCCTACGAGCAGTACTTC.

The V call is TRBV7-2, the J call TRBJ1-3; perhaps TRBD1 as D (5 bases). This CDR3 is 12 amino acids long. V dropped 0 bases and J dropped 14 bases, with 11 bases sitting between them. Germline CDR1 reads SGHTA; CDR2 reads FQGNSA. The DNA for the CDR3 is TGTGCCAGCAGCTTAGCGCGTGGGACCCTATATTTT. The encoded protein is CASSLARGTLYF.

The CDR3 is CASSASPGTSSYEQYF. DNA of the CDR3: TGTGCCAGCAGCGCAAGTCCCGGGACTAGCTCCTACGAGCAGTACTTC. The chain recombines TRBV7-8 with TRBJ2-7; 8 bases line up with TRBD2. The CDR3 contains 16 residues. The germline gives CDR1 SGHVS, CDR2 FQNEAQ. Trimming took 5 bases from V and 0 from J; bases not matched to a gene: 9.

The gene calls are TRBV4-1 and TRBJ2-7; D gene uncertain. Germline CDR1 reads MGHRA; CDR2 reads YSYEKL. This CDR3 contains 15 residues. V gave up 0 bases and J gave up 3 bases, with 12 bases separating them. CDR3 bases: TGCGCCAGCAGCCAAGAAGTGGCCTATTTCTACGAGCAGTACTTC. Amino acid sequence: CASSQEVAYFYEQYF.

The chain has TRBV18 and TRBJ2-1; the match to TRBD2 covers 13 bases. CDR1 is KGHSH and CDR2 is LQKENI in the germline V gene. The CDR3 has 16 residues. V gave up 0 bases and J gave up 6 bases; unmatched junction bases: 2. CDR3 loop: CASSPPGTSGINEQFF. CDR3 bases: TGTGCCAGCTCACCACCCGGGACTAGCGGGATCAATGAGCAGTTCTTC.

The chain links TRBV7-2 to TRBJ2-1, with TRBD2 matching over 14 bases. The CDR3 sequence is 16 residues long. The germline V gene encodes CDR1 SGHTA and CDR2 FQGNSA. Trimming removed 3 bases from V and 9 bases from J; junction bases left unmatched: 7. The chain's CDR3 is CASSFPGLAGVGEQFF. DNA for the CDR3: TGTGCCAGCAGCTTCCCGGGACTAGCGGGAGTGGGTGAGCAGTTCTTC.

The genes are TRBV27 and TRBJ2-5; TRBD2 matches 7 bases. The V gene's germline CDR1 is MNHEY and CDR2 SMNVEV (reference sequence). The CDR3 spans 13 residues. Trimming removed 3 bases from V and 5 bases from J; junction bases left unmatched: 3. The CDR3 nucleotides are TGTGCCAGCAGTTTGTGGGGAGGGGAGACCCAGTACTTC. Translating it yields CASSLWGGETQYF.

The chain is built from TRBV6-6 and TRBJ1-6; TRBD1 matches 9 bases. V shed 6 bases and J 0 bases; nucleotides not matched to a gene: 3. The CDR3 contains 16 residues. From germline, CDR1 is MNHNY and CDR2 SVGAGI (reference sequence). CDR3 region: CASSGQGSSYNSPLHF. CDR3 in DNA: TGTGCCAGCAGCGGACAGGGGAGCTCCTATAATTCACCCCTCCACTTT.

This chain links TRBV30 with TRBJ2-5; D call uncertain. The CDR3 totals 11 residues. CDR1 and CDR2 from the germline V gene are GTSNPN and SVGIG (reference sequence). V lost 4 bases, J lost 0 bases, and 3 bases lay in between. In nucleotides, the CDR3 is TGTGCCTGGATTGACCAAGAGACCCAGTACTTC. Translated, it gives CAWIDQETQYF.

The J gene is TRBJ2-7, the V gene TRBV30; 8 nucleotides line up with TRBD1. Germline loops: CDR1 GTSNPN, CDR2 SVGIG (reference sequence). The CDR3 runs to 14 residues. Germline trimming cut 4 bases from V and 3 bases from J; bases unmatched to any gene: 8. This CDR3 is CAWNTGTGFYEQYF. The DNA for the CDR3 is TGTGCCTGGAATACCGGGACAGGCTTCTACGAGCAGTACTTC.

The chain carries TRBV30 and TRBJ1-1; tentatively, D is TRBD1 (6 bases). CDR1 is GTSNPN and CDR2 is SVGIG in the germline V gene (reference sequence). The ends were cut back, 2 bases at V and 3 bases at J, with 10 bases in the middle. This CDR3 spans 13 amino acids. In nucleotides, the CDR3 is TGTGCCTGGAGTCTCTCAGGGGACACTGAAGCTTTCTTT. Protein: CAWSLSGDTEAFF.

The chain is built from TRBV7-9 and TRBJ2-5, with TRBD2 identical over 7 bases. The germline V gene has CDR1 SEHNR and CDR2 FQNEAQ (reference sequence). J gave up 4 bases and V 11 bases, and 10 bases lay outside the gene matches. The CDR3 is 13 residues long. CDR3 sequence (DNA): TGTGCCGGACGAGTAGCGGGCGGAGAGACCCAGTACTTC. It specifies CAGRVAGGETQYF.